The rows below give T cell receptor beta chains drawn from one sample of a study of T cell changes during pregnancy in multiple sclerosis. Using immunoSEQ multiplex PCR, the repertoire was profiled, and TCRdb retains in-frame clones only, with some absent. Found here are approximately 46,000 clones, 80% to 95% of them singletons; the top ten hold about 8.1%. This sample comprised CD8+ T cells from peripheral blood mononuclear cells, obtained after pregnancy. The receptor source for this set is a female donor with multiple sclerosis, enrolled in a pregnancy study. Both conserved end residues are part of each CDR3.

v_call cdr3_aa
TRBV29-1 CSVPGEGYGYTF
TRBV2 CASSIPGGANTGELFF
TRBV15 CATSSSGTHNTDTQYF
TRBV4-2 CASSQGSAGPTYNEQFF
TRBV6-1 CASSEYGGGAWDEQFF
TRBV27 CASSLAGNTEAFF
TRBV19 CATRDIQGYGYTF
TRBV7-9 CASSQAESVYEQYF
TRBV29-1 CSVESDEQFF
TRBV19 CASTPGSMNTEAFF
TRBV7-2 CASSLGRVGEQYF
TRBV7-6 CASSLLEGSYEQYF
TRBV5-5 CASIGGRYTDTQYF
TRBV6-1 CASSVRALNTEAFF
TRBV6-5 CASSYSPRHTQYF
TRBV18 CASSPPDLLETQYF
TRBV25-1 CASSVAGDGTEAFF